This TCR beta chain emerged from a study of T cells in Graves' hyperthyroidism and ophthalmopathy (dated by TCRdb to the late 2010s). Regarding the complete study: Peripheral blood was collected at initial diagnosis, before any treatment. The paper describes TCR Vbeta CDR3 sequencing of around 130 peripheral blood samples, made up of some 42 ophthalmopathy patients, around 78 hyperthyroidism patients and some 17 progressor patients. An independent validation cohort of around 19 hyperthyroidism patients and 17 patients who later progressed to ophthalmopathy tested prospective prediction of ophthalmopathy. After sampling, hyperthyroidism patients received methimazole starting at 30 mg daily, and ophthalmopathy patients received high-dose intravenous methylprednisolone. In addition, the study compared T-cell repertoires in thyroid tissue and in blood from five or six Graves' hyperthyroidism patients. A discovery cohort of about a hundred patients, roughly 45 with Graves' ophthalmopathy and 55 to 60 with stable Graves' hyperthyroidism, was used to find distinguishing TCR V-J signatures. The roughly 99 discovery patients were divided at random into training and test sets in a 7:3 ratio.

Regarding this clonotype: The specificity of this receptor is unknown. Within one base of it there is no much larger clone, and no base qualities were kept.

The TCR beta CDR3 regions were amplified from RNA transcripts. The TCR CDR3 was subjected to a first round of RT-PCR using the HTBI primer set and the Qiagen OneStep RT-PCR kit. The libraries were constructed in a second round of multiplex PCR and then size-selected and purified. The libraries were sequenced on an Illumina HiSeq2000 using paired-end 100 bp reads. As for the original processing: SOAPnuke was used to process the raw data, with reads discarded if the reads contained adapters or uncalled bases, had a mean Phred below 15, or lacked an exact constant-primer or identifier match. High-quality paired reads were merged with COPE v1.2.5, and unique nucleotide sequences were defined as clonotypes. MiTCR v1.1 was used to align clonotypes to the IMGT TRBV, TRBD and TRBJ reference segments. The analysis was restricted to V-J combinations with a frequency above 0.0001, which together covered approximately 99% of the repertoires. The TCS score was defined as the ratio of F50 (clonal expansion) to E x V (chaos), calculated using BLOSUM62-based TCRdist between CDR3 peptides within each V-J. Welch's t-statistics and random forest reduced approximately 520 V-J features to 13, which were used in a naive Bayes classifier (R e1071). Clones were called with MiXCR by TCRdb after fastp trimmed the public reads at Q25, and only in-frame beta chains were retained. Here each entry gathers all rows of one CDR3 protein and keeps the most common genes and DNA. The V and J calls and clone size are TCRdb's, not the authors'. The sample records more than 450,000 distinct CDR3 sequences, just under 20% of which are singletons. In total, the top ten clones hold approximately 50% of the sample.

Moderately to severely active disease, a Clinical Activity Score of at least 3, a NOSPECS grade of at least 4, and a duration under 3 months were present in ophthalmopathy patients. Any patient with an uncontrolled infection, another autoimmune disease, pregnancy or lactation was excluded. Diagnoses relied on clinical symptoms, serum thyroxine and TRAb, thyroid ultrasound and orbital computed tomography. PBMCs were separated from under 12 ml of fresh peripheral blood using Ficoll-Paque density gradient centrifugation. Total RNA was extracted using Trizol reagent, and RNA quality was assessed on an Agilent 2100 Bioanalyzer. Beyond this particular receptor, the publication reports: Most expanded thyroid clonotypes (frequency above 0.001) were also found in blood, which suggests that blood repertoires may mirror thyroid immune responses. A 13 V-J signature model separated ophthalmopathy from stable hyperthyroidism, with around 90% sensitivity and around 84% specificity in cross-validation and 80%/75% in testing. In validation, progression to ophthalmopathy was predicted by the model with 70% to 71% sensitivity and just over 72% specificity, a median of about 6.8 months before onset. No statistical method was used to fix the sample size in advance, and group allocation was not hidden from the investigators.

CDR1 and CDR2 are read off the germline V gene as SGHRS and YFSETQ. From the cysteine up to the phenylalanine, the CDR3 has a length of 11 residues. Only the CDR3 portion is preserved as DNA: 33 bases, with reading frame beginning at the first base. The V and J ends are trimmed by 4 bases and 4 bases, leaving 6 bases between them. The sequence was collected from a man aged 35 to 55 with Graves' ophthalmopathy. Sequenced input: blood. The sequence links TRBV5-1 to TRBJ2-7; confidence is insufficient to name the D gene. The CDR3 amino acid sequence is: CASSAEYEQYF. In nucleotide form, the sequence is TGCGCCAGCAGCGCAGAGTACGAGCAGTACTTC.